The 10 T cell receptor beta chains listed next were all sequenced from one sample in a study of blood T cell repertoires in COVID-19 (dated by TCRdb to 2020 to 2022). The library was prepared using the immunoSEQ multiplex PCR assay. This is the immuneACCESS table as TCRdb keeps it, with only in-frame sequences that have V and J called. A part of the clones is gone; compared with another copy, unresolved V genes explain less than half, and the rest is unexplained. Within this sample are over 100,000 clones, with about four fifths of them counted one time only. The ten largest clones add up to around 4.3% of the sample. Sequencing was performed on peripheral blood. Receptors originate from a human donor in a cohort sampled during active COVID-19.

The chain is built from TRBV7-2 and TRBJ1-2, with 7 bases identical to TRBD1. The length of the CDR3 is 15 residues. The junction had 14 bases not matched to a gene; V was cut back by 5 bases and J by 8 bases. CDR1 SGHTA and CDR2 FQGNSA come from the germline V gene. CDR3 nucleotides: TGTGCCAGCAGCCCCCACGGGACAGCTGATCTGGGCTACACCTTC. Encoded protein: CASSPHGTADLGYTF.

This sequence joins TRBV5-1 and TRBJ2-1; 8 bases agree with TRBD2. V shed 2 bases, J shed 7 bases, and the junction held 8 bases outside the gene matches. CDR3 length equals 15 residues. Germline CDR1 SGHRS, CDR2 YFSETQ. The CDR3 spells CASSLSGSSENEQFF. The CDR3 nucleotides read TGCGCCAGCAGCTTAAGCGGGAGCTCGGAAAATGAGCAGTTCTTC.

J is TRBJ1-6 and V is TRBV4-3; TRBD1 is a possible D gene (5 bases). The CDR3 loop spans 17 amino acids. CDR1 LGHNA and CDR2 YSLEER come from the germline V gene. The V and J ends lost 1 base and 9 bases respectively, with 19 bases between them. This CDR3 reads CASSQVLGTGGGSPLHF. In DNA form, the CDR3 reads TGCGCCAGCAGCCAAGTCCTTGGGACGGGGGGTGGTTCACCCCTCCACTTT.

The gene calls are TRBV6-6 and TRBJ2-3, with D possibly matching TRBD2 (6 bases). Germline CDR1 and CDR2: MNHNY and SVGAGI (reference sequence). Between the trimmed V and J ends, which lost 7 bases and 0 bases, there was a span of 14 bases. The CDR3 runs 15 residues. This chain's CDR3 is CASTGGRGSTDTQYF. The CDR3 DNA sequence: TGTGCCAGCACCGGGGGACGGGGGAGCACAGATACGCAGTATTTT.

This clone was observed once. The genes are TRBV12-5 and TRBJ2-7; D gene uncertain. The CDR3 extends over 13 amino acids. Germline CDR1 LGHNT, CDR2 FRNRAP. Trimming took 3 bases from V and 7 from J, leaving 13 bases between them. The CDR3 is CASGFESLREQYF. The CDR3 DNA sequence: TGTGCTAGTGGTTTTGAAAGCCTGAGGGAGCAGTACTTC.

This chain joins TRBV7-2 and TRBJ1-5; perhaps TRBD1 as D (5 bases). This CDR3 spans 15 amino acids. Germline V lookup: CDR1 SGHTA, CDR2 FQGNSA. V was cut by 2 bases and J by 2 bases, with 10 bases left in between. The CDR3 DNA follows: TGTGCCAGCAGCTTACAGGGTGGAGGCAATCAGCCCCAGCATTTT. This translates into CASSLQGGGNQPQHF. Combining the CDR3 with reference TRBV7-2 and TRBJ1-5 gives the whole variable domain GAGVSQSPSNKVTEKGKDVELRCDPISGHTALYWYRQSLGQGLEFLIYFQGNSAPDKSGLPSDRFSAERTGGSVSTLTIQRTQQEDSAVYLCASSLQGGGNQPQHFGDGTRLSIL.

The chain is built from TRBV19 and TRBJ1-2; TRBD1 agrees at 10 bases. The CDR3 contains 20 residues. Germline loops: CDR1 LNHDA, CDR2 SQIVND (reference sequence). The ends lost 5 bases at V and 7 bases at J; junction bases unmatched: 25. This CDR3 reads CASSSGFLLGQGPHRPGYTF. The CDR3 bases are TGTGCCAGTAGTTCGGGGTTTCTTCTGGGACAGGGGCCACACCGGCCTGGCTACACCTTC.

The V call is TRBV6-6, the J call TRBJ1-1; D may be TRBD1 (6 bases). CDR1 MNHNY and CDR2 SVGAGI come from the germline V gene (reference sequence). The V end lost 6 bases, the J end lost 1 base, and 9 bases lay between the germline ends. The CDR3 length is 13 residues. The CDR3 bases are TGTGCCAGCAGCCAACAGGGGAACACTGAAGCTTTCTTT. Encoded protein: CASSQQGNTEAFF.

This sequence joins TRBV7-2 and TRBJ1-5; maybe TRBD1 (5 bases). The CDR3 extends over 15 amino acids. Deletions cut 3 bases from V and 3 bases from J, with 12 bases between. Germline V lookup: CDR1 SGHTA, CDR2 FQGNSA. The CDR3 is CASSFGDSTNQPQHF. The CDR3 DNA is TGTGCCAGCAGCTTCGGTGACAGTACCAATCAGCCCCAGCATTTT. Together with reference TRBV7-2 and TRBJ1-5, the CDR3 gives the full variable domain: GAGVSQSPSNKVTEKGKDVELRCDPISGHTALYWYRQSLGQGLEFLIYFQGNSAPDKSGLPSDRFSAERTGGSVSTLTIQRTQQEDSAVYLCASSFGDSTNQPQHFGDGTRLSIL.

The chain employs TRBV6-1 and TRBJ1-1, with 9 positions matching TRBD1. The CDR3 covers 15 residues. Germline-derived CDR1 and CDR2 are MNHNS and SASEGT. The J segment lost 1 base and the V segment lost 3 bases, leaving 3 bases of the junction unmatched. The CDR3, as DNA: TGTGCCAGCAGTGATACAGGGGGCCCGAACACTGAAGCTTTCTTT. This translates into CASSDTGGPNTEAFF.